Shown below are 22 T cell receptor beta chains from a single sample sequenced in a study of blood T cell repertoires in COVID-19. The data were produced by immunoSEQ multiplex PCR, yet TCRdb's version contains in-frame clones alone and is incomplete. The sample lists roughly 250,000 clones, approximately 84% seen once, with around 0.97% in the top ten. Material for sequencing was peripheral blood. These receptors were taken from a man aged 40-49 years with acute or convalescent COVID-19.

The rearrangement uses TRBV5-1 and TRBJ2-1; maybe TRBD1 (5 bases). Germline-derived CDR1 and CDR2 are SGHRS and YFSETQ. V lost 4 bases and J lost 8, with 16 bases in between. The CDR3 has 14 amino acids. The CDR3 nucleotides are TGCGCCAGCAGCCCCCGGGCCAGGGCCGATGAGCAGTTCTTC. This gives the protein CASSPRARADEQFF.

The chain employs TRBV2 and TRBJ1-4, with TRBD1 matching 11 bases. CDR1 SNHLY and CDR2 FYNNEI come from the germline V gene. V shed 6 bases and J 10 bases; nucleotides not matched to a gene: 7. This CDR3 has 14 amino acids. The CDR3 loop reads CASSRDRGFGKLFF. CDR3 coding DNA: TGTGCCAGCAGCCGGGACAGGGGGTTTGGAAAACTGTTTTTT.

V and J are TRBV2 and TRBJ1-6, with D unclear. The CDR3 covers 15 residues. CDR1 and CDR2 from the germline V gene are SNHLY and FYNNEI. V was clipped by 6 bases and J by 10 bases, with 19 bases between them. The CDR3 DNA is TGTGCCAGCAGCCGACCCGACGGGTCCGGCTCACCCCTCCACTTT. Residues: CASSRPDGSGSPLHF. Supplemented by reference TRBV2 and TRBJ1-6, the full variable domain reads EPEVTQTPSHQVTQMGQEVILRCVPISNHLYFYWYRQILGQKVEFLVSFYNNEISEKSEIFDDQFSVERPDGSNFTLKIRSTKLEDSAMYFCASSRPDGSGSPLHFGNGTRLTVT.

CDR3 in DNA: TGTGCCAGTAGTAGCGGGACAGTTAACTATGGCTACACCTTC. Amino acids: CASSSGTVNYGYTF. The chain combines TRBV19 with TRBJ1-2, with 7 bases that match TRBD1. The CDR3 extends over 14 amino acids. Trimming at V came to 4 bases and at J to 1 base, leaving 3 bases not matched to a gene. The germline gives CDR1 LNHDA, CDR2 SQIVND (reference sequence).

V and J are TRBV7-6 and TRBJ2-1, with 12 bases lining up with TRBD2. The CDR3 sequence is 15 residues long. The germline V gene has CDR1 SGHVS and CDR2 FNYEAQ. V trimming: 4 bases; J trimming: 5 bases; junction bases outside the gene matches: 3. In DNA, the CDR3 is TGTGCCAGCAGCTCTAGCGGGGGGGAAGACAATGAGCAGTTCTTC. It codes for CASSSSGGEDNEQFF.

This chain connects TRBV7-3 to TRBJ1-2; D is unresolved. CDR3 length: 13 amino acids. Deletions cut 4 bases from V and 6 bases from J, with 12 bases between. CDR1 and CDR2 from the germline V gene are SGHTA and FQGTGA. CDR3 region: CASSSRYGDGYTF. In DNA, the CDR3 is TGTGCCAGCAGCTCCAGATATGGAGATGGCTACACCTTC.

The chain employs TRBV10-2 and TRBJ1-3; D possibly corresponds to TRBD1 (6 bases). Germline-derived CDR1 and CDR2 are WSHSY and SAAADI. V lost 2 bases and J lost 4, with 12 bases in between. The CDR3 has 15 residues. This CDR3 is CASSEMGRGGNTIYF. Written as DNA, the CDR3 is TGCGCCAGCAGTGAGATGGGCAGGGGAGGAAACACCATATATTTT.

V is TRBV9 and J is TRBJ1-1, with TRBD1 identical over 7 bases. The CDR3 loop spans 15 amino acids. Germline V gives CDR1 SGDLS, CDR2 YYNGEE. Trimming cost V 3 bases and J 0 bases; bases outside gene matches: 5. The CDR3 sequence: CASSGTGLMNTEAFF. CDR3 DNA sequence: TGTGCCAGCAGCGGGACAGGTTTAATGAACACTGAAGCTTTCTTT.

The chain joins TRBV29-1 to TRBJ2-3; the D call may be TRBD1 or TRBD2 (7 bases each). V was shortened by 7 bases and J by 4 bases, with 15 bases between the two germline ends. This CDR3 has 13 residues. Looked up from germline, CDR1 is SQVTM and CDR2 is ANQGSEA. The DNA of the CDR3 is TGCAGCGGTGACAGGGAGGGGGCAGATACGCAGTATTTT. It is translated as CSGDREGADTQYF.

This clone has more than one count but fewer than ten. This chain connects TRBV19 to TRBJ1-2, with 8 bases identical to TRBD1. CDR3 length: 14 amino acids. Germline CDR1 is LNHDA and CDR2 is SQIVND (reference sequence). The junction had 5 bases not matched to a gene; V was cut back by 6 bases and J by 2 bases. CDR3 in amino acids: CASRGDRMNYGYTF. The DNA for the CDR3 is TGTGCCAGTAGGGGGGACAGGATGAACTATGGCTACACCTTC.

A single count supports this clone. The J gene is TRBJ1-4, the V gene TRBV28; D is ambiguous. This CDR3 has 15 amino acids. The germline CDR1 and CDR2 sequences are MDHEN and SYDVKM. V lost 2 bases to trimming and J lost 0 bases, with 7 bases between them. The CDR3 is CASSLGSPTNEKLFF. CDR3 bases: TGTGCCAGCAGTTTAGGGAGCCCAACTAATGAAAAACTGTTTTTT.

This chain links TRBV7-9 with TRBJ1-5; 10 nucleotides align to TRBD1. This CDR3 contains 14 residues. V shed 5 bases, J shed 4 bases, and the junction held 2 bases outside the gene matches. Germline V gene sequence: CDR1 SEHNR, CDR2 FQNEAQ (reference sequence). Here the CDR3 DNA reads TGTGCCAGCAGCGACAGGGGGCTTAATCAGCCCCAGCATTTT. Translated, it gives CASSDRGLNQPQHF.

V usage is TRBV14 and J usage is TRBJ1-2, with D unclear. Germline assignment: CDR1 SGHDN and CDR2 FVKESK. Trimming left V 4 bases short and J 3 bases short, with 15 bases between. The CDR3 contains 15 residues. CDR3 amino acids: CASSLAGRYDYGYTF. CDR3 DNA: TGTGCCAGCAGCCTTGCGGGGAGGTACGACTATGGCTACACCTTC. The variable domain in full, completed from reference TRBV14 and TRBJ1-2, reads EAGVTQFPSHSVIEKGQTVTLRCDPISGHDNLYWYRRVMGKEIKFLLHFVKESKQDESGMPNNRFLAERTGGTYSTLKVQPAELEDSGVYFCASSLAGRYDYGYTFGSGTRLTVV.

The V gene is TRBV4-1, the J gene TRBJ2-7; 11 bases are shared with TRBD1. The CDR3 has 14 amino acids. Losses at the gene ends were 4 bases for V and 2 bases for J; bases not matched to a gene: 1. CDR1 is MGHRA and CDR2 is YSYEKL in the germline V gene. CDR3: CASSPGQGAYEQYF. CDR3 sequence (DNA): TGCGCCAGCAGCCCGGGACAGGGGGCCTACGAGCAGTACTTC.

The V gene is TRBV6-5, the J gene TRBJ2-3, with 7 bases aligning to TRBD1. The length of the CDR3 is 15 residues. The V and J ends lost 6 bases and 1 base, in that order; junction bases with no gene match: 7. Germline CDR1 reads MNHEY; CDR2 reads SVGAGI. CDR3 in DNA: TGTGCCAGCAGATACAGGGGATTTGGCACAGATACGCAGTATTTT. It yields the protein CASRYRGFGTDTQYF.

The chain couples TRBV12-3 or TRBV12-4 to TRBJ1-1; D ambiguous. There are 12 residues in the CDR3. V was cut by 1 base and J by 9 bases, with 9 bases left in between. This CDR3 is CASSLGARKAFF. In DNA form, the CDR3 reads TGTGCCAGCAGTTTAGGGGCCCGGAAAGCTTTCTTT.

The rearrangement joins TRBV5-4 to TRBJ1-3; maybe TRBD1 (5 bases). V was trimmed by 0 bases and J by 12 bases, leaving 10 bases between them. From germline, CDR1 is SGHNT and CDR2 YYREEE (reference sequence). The CDR3 consists of 12 residues. In DNA form, the CDR3 reads TGTGCCAGCAGCTTGGAGAAAGGGGACATATATTTT. This encodes CASSLEKGDIYF.

The chain couples TRBV3-1 (or the pseudogene TRBV3-2) to TRBJ2-1, with TRBD2 identical over 8 bases. Unmatched junction bases numbered 21, after V lost 1 base and J lost 4 bases. The V gene's germline CDR1 is LGHDT and CDR2 YNNKEL (reference sequence). The CDR3 runs 21 residues. The CDR3 protein is CASSQAVGGGLQHPLYNEQFF. The CDR3 DNA reads TGTGCCAGCAGCCAAGCGGTCGGGGGGGGCCTTCAACACCCTTTATACAATGAGCAGTTCTTC.

The chain links TRBV19 to TRBJ1-2; weak D call: TRBD1 (6 bases). Germline loops: CDR1 LNHDA, CDR2 SQIVND (reference sequence). The CDR3 covers 17 residues. V was shortened by 7 bases and J by 1 base, with 22 bases between the two germline ends. For the CDR3, the DNA is TGTGCCAGTACCGACAAGGCGGGGGCCGCATTTAACTATGGCTACACCTTC. Its translation: CASTDKAGAAFNYGYTF.

This sequence joins TRBV5-6 and TRBJ1-2, with D unresolved. V lost 0 bases and J 1 base, leaving 7 bases between the germline ends. The CDR3 has 14 residues. CDR1 is SGHDT, CDR2 YYEEEE, per germline. The CDR3 reads CASSLGGLNYGYTF. The CDR3 bases are TGTGCCAGCAGCTTGGGTGGGCTTAACTATGGCTACACCTTC.

CDR3 loop: CASSSSSDRGRYTF. For the CDR3, the DNA is TGTGCCAGCAGTTCCTCTTCGGACAGGGGACGCTACACCTTC. V and J are TRBV28 and TRBJ1-2, with 9 bases fitting TRBD1. The CDR3 is 14 residues long. Per the germline V gene, CDR1 is MDHEN and CDR2 is SYDVKM. Trimming cost V 4 bases and J 9 bases; bases outside gene matches: 9.

The chain combines TRBV11-2 with TRBJ1-4, with a possible D match to TRBD1 (6 bases). CDR3 length: 15 amino acids. Germline V gene data show CDR1 as SGHAT and CDR2 as FQNNGV. V was clipped by 3 bases and J by 5 bases, with 13 bases between them. The CDR3 sequence: CASSFGRTDNEKLFF. The CDR3 DNA reads as TGTGCCAGCAGCTTTGGGCGGACAGACAATGAAAAACTGTTTTTT.